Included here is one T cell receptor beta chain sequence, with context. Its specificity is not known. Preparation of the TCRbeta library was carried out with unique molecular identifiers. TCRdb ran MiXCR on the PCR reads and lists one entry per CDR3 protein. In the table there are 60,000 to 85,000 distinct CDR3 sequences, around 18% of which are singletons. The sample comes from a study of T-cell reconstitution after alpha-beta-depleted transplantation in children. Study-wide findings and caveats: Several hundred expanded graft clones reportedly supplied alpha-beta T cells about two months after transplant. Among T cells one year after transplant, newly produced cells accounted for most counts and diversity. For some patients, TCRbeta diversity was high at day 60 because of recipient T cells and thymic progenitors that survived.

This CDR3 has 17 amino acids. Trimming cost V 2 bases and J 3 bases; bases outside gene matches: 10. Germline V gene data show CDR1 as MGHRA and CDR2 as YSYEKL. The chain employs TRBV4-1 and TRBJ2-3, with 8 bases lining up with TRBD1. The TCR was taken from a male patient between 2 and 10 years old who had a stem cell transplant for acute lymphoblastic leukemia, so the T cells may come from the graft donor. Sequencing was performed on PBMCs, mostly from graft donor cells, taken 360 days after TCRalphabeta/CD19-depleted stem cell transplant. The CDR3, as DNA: TGCGCCAGCAGCCAAATACCCGGACAGGGTATAACAGATACGCAGTATTTT. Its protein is CASSQIPGQGITDTQYF.